Each of the 29 T cell receptor beta chains below was sequenced from the same sample in a study of blood T cell repertoires in COVID-19. Using immunoSEQ multiplex PCR, the repertoire was profiled, and TCRdb retains in-frame clones only, with some absent. The repertoire holds roughly 290,000 clones, with around four fifths as singletons. The sequenced sample was peripheral blood. All receptors derive from a woman aged 50 to 60 with active or convalescent COVID-19.

The chain combines TRBV6-1 with TRBJ2-3; 9 bases line up with TRBD2. J lost 2 bases, V lost 1 base, and 10 bases had no gene match. Germline V lookup: CDR1 MNHNS, CDR2 SASEGT. The CDR3 covers 18 residues. CDR3 protein: CASSEVFSGSLPTDTQYF. The CDR3 bases are TGTGCCAGCAGTGAAGTATTTAGCGGGAGCCTCCCCACAGATACGCAGTATTTT.

This clone was detected only once. The chain combines TRBV15 with TRBJ2-7, with a possible D match to TRBD2 (5 bases). Trimming pared 3 bases from V and 0 bases from J, leaving 12 bases between. Per the germline V gene, CDR1 is LNHNV and CDR2 is YYDKDF (reference sequence). CDR3 length: 15 residues. CDR3 residues: CATSRDSAYSYEQYF. The DNA for the CDR3 is TGTGCCACCAGCAGGGATAGCGCCTACTCCTACGAGCAGTACTTC.

The V gene is TRBV18, the J gene TRBJ1-1; no clear D gene. This CDR3 is 16 amino acids long. Per germline, CDR1 KGHSH and CDR2 LQKENI. Deletions cut 3 bases from V and 3 bases from J, with 17 bases between. CDR3 protein: CASSPVGSSRDTEAFF. The DNA of the CDR3 is TGTGCCAGCTCACCCGTCGGTTCTAGCCGGGACACTGAAGCTTTCTTT.

The rearrangement joins TRBV7-9 to TRBJ1-6, with no clear D. The CDR3 runs to 14 residues. V lost 1 base and J lost 6, with 7 bases in between. CDR1 and CDR2 (germline): SEHNR, FQNEAQ (reference sequence). The CDR3 sequence: CASSLVDFNSPLHF. CDR3 nucleotides: TGTGCCAGCAGCTTAGTGGACTTTAATTCACCCCTCCACTTT. Together with reference TRBV7-9 and TRBJ1-6, the CDR3 gives the full variable domain: DTGVSQNPRHKITKRGQNVTFRCDPISEHNRLYWYRQTLGQGPEFLTYFQNEAQLEKSRLLSDRFSAERPKGSFSTLEIQRTEQGDSAMYLCASSLVDFNSPLHFGNGTRLTVT.

The rearrangement joins TRBV5-1 to TRBJ1-3, with a weak D call TRBD1 (5 bases). The germline V gene has CDR1 SGHRS and CDR2 YFSETQ. The CDR3 contains 15 residues. Trimming stripped 5 bases from V and 0 bases from J, with 12 bases between. CDR3 nucleotides: TGCGCCAGCAGTGAATGGGGGGGCTCTGGAAACACCATATATTTT. This translates into CASSEWGGSGNTIYF.

The rearrangement uses TRBV4-1 and TRBJ2-3; 7 nucleotides line up with TRBD2. The J segment lost 12 bases and the V segment lost 0 bases, leaving 15 bases of the junction unmatched. The CDR3 is 16 residues long. Per the germline V gene, CDR1 is MGHRA and CDR2 is YSYEKL. CDR3: CASSQDWQNGLVDQYF. Written as DNA, the CDR3 is TGCGCCAGCAGCCAAGATTGGCAAAATGGACTAGTTGATCAGTATTTT.

The genes are TRBV30 and TRBJ2-5; D perhaps matches TRBD2 (7 bases). The V gene's germline CDR1 is GTSNPN and CDR2 SVGIG (reference sequence). V lost 2 bases to trimming and J lost 5 bases, with 15 bases between them. The CDR3 loop spans 14 amino acids. CDR3 DNA sequence: TGTGCCTGGAGTCTAGGGGGGGCTGAGGAGACCCAGTACTTC. This gives the protein CAWSLGGAEETQYF.

The table lists this clone with a count of one. The chain is built from TRBV3-1 (or the pseudogene TRBV3-2) and TRBJ2-7; 9 positions match TRBD1. Germline V gene lookup returns CDR1 LGHDT and CDR2 YNNKEL (reference sequence). J was trimmed by 3 bases and V by 4 bases; bases with no gene match: 4. The CDR3 is 14 amino acids. The CDR3 spells CASSLGQGVYEQYF. Written as DNA, the CDR3 is TGTGCCAGCAGCCTGGGACAGGGAGTCTACGAGCAGTACTTC.

The J gene is TRBJ2-5, the V gene TRBV20-1, with D tentatively TRBD1 (6 bases). The CDR3 spans 14 residues. Germline V gene lookup returns CDR1 DFQATT and CDR2 SNEGSKA (reference sequence). The germline V and J ends were trimmed by 4 bases and 2 bases, with 14 bases remaining between them. CDR3 residues: CSANDGTRQETQYF. For the CDR3, the DNA is TGCAGTGCTAATGACGGGACAAGACAAGAGACCCAGTACTTC.

J is TRBJ2-3 and V is TRBV18; 7 bases fit TRBD2. V lost 1 base and J lost 0; bases outside the gene matches: 10. CDR1 is KGHSH, CDR2 LQKENI, per germline. CDR3 length: 18 residues. The CDR3 coding sequence is TGTGCCAGCTCACCACTCCACTTCAGCGGGGCTAGCACAGATACGCAGTATTTT. Translated: CASSPLHFSGASTDTQYF. The full variable domain, with the rest looked up from reference TRBV18 and TRBJ2-3, is NAGVMQNPRHLVRRRGQEARLRCSPMKGHSHVYWYRQLPEEGLKFMVYLQKENIIDESGMPKERFSAEFPKEGPSILRIQQVVRGDSAAYFCASSPLHFSGASTDTQYFGPGTRLTVL.

The chain employs TRBV6-6 and TRBJ1-3, with D possibly TRBD1 on 6 matching bases. Trimming pared 5 bases from V and 0 bases from J, leaving 14 bases between. This CDR3 is built from 16 residues. Germline assignment: CDR1 MNHNY and CDR2 SVGAGI (reference sequence). The CDR3, as DNA: TGTGCCAGCAGTCAGGGGCCTATAAGCTCTGGAAACACCATATATTTT. Translation: CASSQGPISSGNTIYF.

This chain joins TRBV7-3 and TRBJ2-6; unclear D gene. Germline V gene sequence: CDR1 SGHTA, CDR2 FQGTGA. V gave up 0 bases and J gave up 2 bases, with 5 bases separating them. CDR3 length: 15 amino acids. The CDR3 DNA reads TGTGCCAGCAGCTTAACCCTAGCTGGGGCCAACGTCCTGACTTTC. Encoded protein: CASSLTLAGANVLTF.

This chain links TRBV5-1 with TRBJ1-2, with D tentatively TRBD1 (6 bases). The ends were cut back, 0 bases at V and 6 bases at J, with 21 bases in the middle. CDR3 length equals 17 residues. Germline V gene data show CDR1 as SGHRS and CDR2 as YFSETQ. As DNA, the CDR3 is TGCGCCAGCAGCTTGGCCCCCGGGACAATTGACTTGGATGGCTACACCTTC. Its protein product is CASSLAPGTIDLDGYTF.

The rearrangement uses TRBV29-1 and TRBJ2-2; D not resolved. The V gene's germline CDR1 is SQVTM and CDR2 ANQGSEA. V gave up 7 bases and J gave up 0 bases, with 6 bases separating them. The CDR3 covers 12 residues. The CDR3 here is CSAVPNTGELFF. CDR3 nucleotides: TGCAGCGCCGTTCCGAACACCGGGGAGCTGTTTTTT.

The rearrangement uses TRBV4-2 and TRBJ2-3, with D maybe TRBD2 (5 bases). This CDR3 region has 13 residues. CDR1 and CDR2 from the germline V gene are LGHNA and YNFKEQ. Trimming shortened V by 3 bases and J by 5 bases, and 9 bases separated the two germline ends. The CDR3, as DNA: TGTGCCAGCAGCCATCCCCGGGGAGATACGCAGTATTTT. This encodes CASSHPRGDTQYF.

This clone was counted once. The chain employs TRBV15 and TRBJ2-2; D is ambiguous. The CDR3 has 15 amino acids. Between the trimmed V and J ends, which lost 2 bases and 3 bases, there was a span of 10 bases. CDR1 and CDR2 (germline): LNHNV, YYDKDF (reference sequence). As DNA, the CDR3 is TGTGCCACCAGCAGAATTCCCCCGGACACCGGGGAGCTGTTTTTT. Residues: CATSRIPPDTGELFF.

The chain carries TRBV28 and TRBJ1-5; possibly TRBD1 for D (5 bases). V lost 2 bases and J 4 bases, leaving 6 bases between the germline ends. The CDR3 is made up of 13 amino acids. Germline CDR1 is MDHEN and CDR2 is SYDVKM. CDR3 coding DNA: TGTGCCAGCAGTTTACCAGGGAATCAGCCCCAGCATTTT. Amino acids: CASSLPGNQPQHF.

This clone has a handful of counts. This chain joins TRBV28 and TRBJ2-1, with D perhaps TRBD2 (6 bases). The ends were cut back, 2 bases at V and 5 bases at J, with 10 bases in the middle. Germline V gene sequence: CDR1 MDHEN, CDR2 SYDVKM. The CDR3 is 14 amino acids. The CDR3 DNA reads TGTGCCAGCAGTTTAGCGATAGCGGACAATGAGCAGTTCTTC. Its translation: CASSLAIADNEQFF.

This chain links TRBV4-2 with TRBJ1-2, with TRBD1 matching 7 bases. The germline V gene has CDR1 LGHNA and CDR2 YNFKEQ. V lost 4 bases to trimming and J lost 4 bases; unmatched junction nucleotides: 9. CDR3 length equals 15 residues. The CDR3 DNA reads TGTGCCAGCAGCCCAGTGGGACAGAACCTCTATGGCTACACCTTC. Its translation is CASSPVGQNLYGYTF.

The V gene is TRBV7-2, the J gene TRBJ2-1; TRBD1 is a possible D gene (6 bases). This CDR3 is built from 15 residues. Trimming took 5 bases from V and 0 from J, leaving 11 bases between them. Germline V gives CDR1 SGHTA, CDR2 FQGNSA. The CDR3 is CASSLRGISYNEQFF. CDR3 DNA: TGTGCCAGCAGCCTTAGGGGGATCTCCTACAATGAGCAGTTCTTC.

The rearrangement links TRBV7-8 to TRBJ2-2; TRBD1 matches 8 bases. Germline V gene sequence: CDR1 SGHVS, CDR2 FQNEAQ. V shed 5 bases and J 8 bases; nucleotides not matched to a gene: 10. This CDR3 is 15 amino acids long. CDR3 in amino acids: CASSGRTGWGGELFF. CDR3 bases: TGTGCCAGCAGCGGCCGGACAGGGTGGGGAGGGGAGCTGTTTTTT.

This clone was seen only a few times. This chain links TRBV7-3 with TRBJ2-3; 7 bases align to TRBD2. Looked up from germline, CDR1 is SGHTA and CDR2 is FQGTGA. The CDR3 is made up of 15 amino acids. The V and J ends lost 1 base and 3 bases, in that order; junction bases with no gene match: 4. CDR3 residues: CASSLRGRETDTQYF. The CDR3 coding sequence is TGTGCCAGCAGCTTAAGGGGGAGGGAAACAGATACGCAGTATTTT.

The V gene is TRBV5-1, the J gene TRBJ1-2; D may be TRBD1 (5 bases). Germline values: CDR1 SGHRS, CDR2 YFSETQ. The CDR3 runs 13 residues. The V and J ends lost 4 bases and 2 bases respectively, with 9 bases between them. This chain's CDR3 is CASSPDINYGYTF. DNA of the CDR3: TGCGCCAGCAGCCCGGACATCAACTATGGCTACACCTTC.

The CDR3 nucleotides are TGCGCCAGCAGCCAAGTGGCCCTTGGTGCGCAGTATTTT. Translation gives CASSQVALGAQYF. This chain links TRBV4-1 with TRBJ2-3; D unclear. Trimming removed 1 base at V and 10 bases at J, with 12 bases between. Germline values: CDR1 MGHRA, CDR2 YSYEKL. CDR3 length: 13 residues.

V is TRBV3-1 (or the pseudogene TRBV3-2) and J is TRBJ2-1; D remains unclear. The CDR3 is 16 residues long. Trimming cost V 1 base and J 3 bases, with 13 bases left between them. CDR1 and CDR2 from the germline V gene are LGHDT and YNNKEL (reference sequence). The CDR3 protein is CASSQVLGADYNEQFF. The CDR3 coding sequence is TGTGCCAGCAGCCAAGTGCTAGGCGCGGACTACAATGAGCAGTTCTTC.

This sequence joins TRBV7-6 and TRBJ2-7; D possibly corresponds to TRBD2 (5 bases). The CDR3 length is 16 residues. CDR1 and CDR2 (germline): SGHVS, FNYEAQ. V was trimmed by 4 bases and J by 0 bases, leaving 16 bases between them. The CDR3 DNA reads TGTGCCAGCAGCTCAGAGAGCGGTGCCAGCTCCTACGAGCAGTACTTC. It translates to CASSSESGASSYEQYF. The whole variable domain, remainder taken from reference TRBV7-6 and TRBJ2-7, is GAGVSQSPRYKVTKRGQDVALRCDPISGHVSLYWYRQALGQGPEFLTYFNYEAQQDKSGLPNDRFSAERPEGSISTLTIQRTEQRDSAMYRCASSSESGASSYEQYFGPGTRLTVT.

The chain joins TRBV7-8 to TRBJ2-1, with 9 bases fitting TRBD1. Germline assignment: CDR1 SGHVS and CDR2 FQNEAQ. The CDR3 loop spans 15 amino acids. The ends lost 3 bases at V and 10 bases at J; junction bases unmatched: 10. CDR3 bases: TGTGCCAGCAGCTTTCGCCGGGACAGGGTCAACGAGCAGTTCTTC. It is translated as CASSFRRDRVNEQFF.

The chain has TRBV12-5 and TRBJ1-2, with D perhaps TRBD1 (6 bases). Germline CDR1 is LGHNT and CDR2 is FRNRAP. This CDR3 is 15 amino acids long. Trimming removed 0 bases at V and 8 bases at J, with 16 bases between. CDR3 sequence: CASGLVLTGRGGYTF. For the CDR3, the DNA is TGTGCTAGTGGTTTGGTACTGACAGGCCGTGGGGGCTACACCTTC.

The CDR3 DNA reads as TGTGCCATCAGTCACCAGGGGGCTTGGCAGTTCTTC. This translates into CAISHQGAWQFF. The chain joins TRBV10-3 to TRBJ2-1; 8 bases are a match to TRBD1. This CDR3 is 12 amino acids long. The germline gives CDR1 ENHRY, CDR2 SYGVKD. Trimming cost V 5 bases and J 12 bases; bases outside gene matches: 6.